Sequencing of this T cell receptor beta chain was carried out in a study of shared clonotypes between healthy human individuals. This CDR3 has 16 amino acids. Germline V gene lookup returns CDR1 SGHAT and CDR2 FQNNGV. Between the trimmed V and J ends, which lost 2 bases and 3 bases, there was a span of 11 bases. TCRdb's table, derived via immunoSEQ multiplex PCR, lists solely in-frame clones and lacks some. The sample shows hundreds of thousands of clones, around 78% of them seen only once. Sequencing was done on a sample of PBMCs. This TCR was sampled from a woman in her thirties or forties in good health. Some clones in this sample may be carry-over from other donors' samples. This chain joins TRBV11-2 and TRBJ1-6; no firm D call. The CDR3 sequence is CASSLYGPDYNSPLHF. CDR3 DNA sequence: TGTGCCAGCAGCTTATACGGCCCCGACTATAATTCACCCCTCCACTTT.